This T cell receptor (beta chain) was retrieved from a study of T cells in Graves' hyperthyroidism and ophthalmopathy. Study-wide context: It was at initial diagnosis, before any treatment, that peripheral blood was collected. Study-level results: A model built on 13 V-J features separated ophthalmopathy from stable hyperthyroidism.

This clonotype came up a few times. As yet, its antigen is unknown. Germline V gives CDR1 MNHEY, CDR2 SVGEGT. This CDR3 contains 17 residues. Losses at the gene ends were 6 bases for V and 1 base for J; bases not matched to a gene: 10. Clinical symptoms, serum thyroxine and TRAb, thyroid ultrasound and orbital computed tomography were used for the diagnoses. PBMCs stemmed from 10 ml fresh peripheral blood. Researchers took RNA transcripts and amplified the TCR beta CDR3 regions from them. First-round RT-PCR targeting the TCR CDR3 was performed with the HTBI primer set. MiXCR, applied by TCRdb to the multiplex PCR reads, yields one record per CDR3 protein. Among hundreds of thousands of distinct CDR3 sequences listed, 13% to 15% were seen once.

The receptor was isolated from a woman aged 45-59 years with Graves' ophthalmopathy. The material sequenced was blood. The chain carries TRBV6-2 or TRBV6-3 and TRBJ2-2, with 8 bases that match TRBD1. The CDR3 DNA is TGTGCCAGCAGCGAAACCCGGGGGACAGGGAACACCGGGGAGCTGTTTTTT. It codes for CASSETRGTGNTGELFF.